This T cell receptor beta chain was documented in a study of a mutant IDH1 vaccine in newly diagnosed glioma. The protocol was immunoSEQ multiplex PCR, while the TCRdb copy is restricted to in-frame clones and leaves out a portion. The sample shows 110,000 or so clones, about nine tenths of them seen only once. Germline V CDR1 and CDR2: LNHDA, SQIVND (reference sequence). The CDR3 has 14 amino acids. Trimming left V 0 bases short and J 4 bases short, with 9 bases between. This clone appeared a single time. The antigen remains unidentified. Time point described: week 11, during vaccination. Vaccine doses each comprised 300 ug of mutant IDH1 20-mer peptide, with topical imiquimod.

The origin of this receptor is a woman in her forties or fifties with glioma. Sequenced here: PBMCs, sampled from a glioma patient whose treatment included an IDH1 peptide vaccine. The chain joins TRBV19 to TRBJ1-2; D gene ambiguous. CDR3 in DNA: TGTGCCAGTAGTATAGATTTGCAGCTCTATGGCTACACCTTC. This gives the protein CASSIDLQLYGYTF. Full variable domain (missing parts from reference TRBV19 and TRBJ1-2): DGGITQSPKYLFRKEGQNVTLSCEQNLNHDAMYWYRQDPGQGLRLIYYSQIVNDFQKGDIAEGYSVSREKKESFPLTVTSAQKNPTAFYLCASSIDLQLYGYTFGSGTRLTVV.